This TCR beta chain was observed in a study of post-analysis software for immune sequencing data. Overall study: Both relapsing-remitting and secondary progressive multiple sclerosis featured among the disease courses, as did progressive-relapsing multiple sclerosis. Overall study findings and caveats: In patients, a few TRBV segments were more frequent than in controls, with TRBV5-6, TRBV5-1 and TRBV20-1 among them. Relative to controls, patients with multiple sclerosis showed significantly lower normalized Chao1 diversity. F measure showed strong co-clustering of same-batch samples.

Included in the TCR beta cDNA libraries were unique molecular identifiers. A population of 1 to 10 million T cells gave rise to 400,000 to 550,000 cDNA molecules. TCRdb independently ran MiXCR on the PCR reads; one entry per CDR3 protein. The data hold a few hundred thousand distinct CDR3 sequences, with 35% to 40% observed a single time. Germline V gives CDR1 SSHAT, CDR2 FNYEAQ (reference sequence). CDR3 length: 15 residues. V was clipped by 5 bases and J by 8 bases, with 18 bases between them. This clonotype showed up many times. The target antigen is unknown. The gene calls are TRBV7-7 and TRBJ1-4, with D tentatively TRBD1 (5 bases). Sequenced sample: blood. The TCR comes from a girl aged 10 to 17 with multiple sclerosis. The CDR3: CASSPGRQLEEKLFF. The CDR3, as DNA: TGTGCCAGCAGCCCAGGGCGTCAGTTGGAGGAAAAACTGTTTTTT. Together with reference TRBV7-7 and TRBJ1-4, the CDR3 gives the full variable domain: GAGVSQSPRYKVTKRGQDVTLRCDPISSHATLYWYQQALGQGPEFLTYFNYEAQPDKSGLPSDRFSAERPEGSISTLTIQRTEQRDSAMYRCASSPGRQLEEKLFFGSGTQLSVL.